The 27 T cell receptor beta chains given below trace back to one sample, sequenced in a study of Graves' ophthalmopathy and Graves' hyperthyroidism. RNA transcripts provided the template for amplifying TCR beta CDR3 regions. The library came from an HTBI-primed first-round RT-PCR and a second-round multiplex PCR. MiXCR was run by TCRdb on the multiplex PCR reads, yielding one entry per CDR3 protein. The data show some 360,000 distinct CDR3 sequences, with roughly 17% seen just once and approximately 2.4% held by the top ten. Sequenced sample: peripheral blood. The receptors come from an adult woman with stable Graves' hyperthyroidism.

There are a few counts of this clonotype. This chain uses TRBV7-9 with TRBJ2-1; D might be TRBD2 (5 bases). Germline CDR1 reads SEHNR; CDR2 reads FQNEAQ (reference sequence). This CDR3 contains 15 residues. V lost 2 bases and J lost 5, with 13 bases in between. DNA of the CDR3: TGTGCCAGCAGCTTAACGTCCGGGATTGACAATGAGCAGTTCTTC. Protein product: CASSLTSGIDNEQFF.

This clonotype came up many times. The chain is built from TRBV28 and TRBJ2-7; 10 bases line up with TRBD2. The CDR3 is made up of 14 amino acids. Germline V gene sequence: CDR1 MDHEN, CDR2 SYDVKM. V was clipped by 7 bases and J by 5 bases; unmatched bases: 8. The CDR3 DNA reads as TGTGCCAGCAAAGCTAGCGGGAGCACCCACGAGCAGTACTTC. Residues: CASKASGSTHEQYF.

At least ten counts were recorded for this clonotype. This chain connects TRBV20-1 to TRBJ2-7, with D possibly being TRBD1 (6 bases). The germline V gene encodes CDR1 DFQATT and CDR2 SNEGSKA (reference sequence). There are 13 residues in the CDR3. The V gene lost 5 bases and the J gene lost 4 bases, with 15 bases spanning the gap. CDR3 DNA sequence: TGCAGTGCTCCAACAGGGTTTGGGTACGAGCAGTACTTC. Encoded protein: CSAPTGFGYEQYF.

This chain uses TRBV27 with TRBJ1-2; 7 bases are shared with TRBD1. This CDR3 contains 14 residues. CDR1 and CDR2 from the germline V gene are MNHEY and SMNVEV (reference sequence). J lost 4 bases, V lost 4 bases, and 6 bases had no gene match. The CDR3 loop reads CASSSLTGPYGYTF. The CDR3 DNA follows: TGTGCCAGCAGTTCGCTGACAGGGCCCTATGGCTACACCTTC.

This clonotype was counted a few times. The chain employs TRBV19 and TRBJ1-4; D ambiguous. CDR1 and CDR2 from the germline V gene are LNHDA and SQIVND (reference sequence). This CDR3 has 13 residues. Trimming cost V 9 bases and J 8 bases, with 16 bases left between them. The chain's CDR3 is CASTRLGGEKLFF. In DNA, the CDR3 is TGTGCCAGCACCAGGCTGGGAGGCGAAAAACTGTTTTTT. The full variable domain, its missing parts supplied by reference TRBV19 and TRBJ1-4, is DGGITQSPKYLFRKEGQNVTLSCEQNLNHDAMYWYRQDPGQGLRLIYYSQIVNDFQKGDIAEGYSVSREKKESFPLTVTSAQKNPTAFYLCASTRLGGEKLFFGSGTQLSVL.

This chain uses TRBV28 with TRBJ1-3; D is ambiguous. CDR3 length: 14 residues. The V gene's germline CDR1 is MDHEN and CDR2 SYDVKM. V was trimmed by 3 bases and J by 4 bases, leaving 10 bases between them. In DNA form, the CDR3 reads TGTGCCAGCAGTTTGAGCGTAGCGGGAAACACCATATATTTT. Its translation is CASSLSVAGNTIYF.

This clonotype was seen ten or more times. V usage is TRBV12-3 or TRBV12-4 and J usage is TRBJ2-5, with D tentatively TRBD2 (5 bases). The CDR3 sequence is 16 residues long. Trimming removed 1 base at V and 2 bases at J, with 14 bases between. The CDR3 loop reads CASSLGAGLLQETQYF. The CDR3 nucleotides read TGTGCCAGCAGTTTAGGGGCGGGTTTACTACAAGAGACCCAGTACTTC.

This clonotype has more than one count but fewer than ten. The V and J genes are TRBV9 and TRBJ2-2, with 8 bases lining up with TRBD2. Germline V lookup: CDR1 SGDLS, CDR2 YYNGEE. V lost 7 bases to trimming and J lost 3 bases; unmatched junction nucleotides: 20. This CDR3 contains 19 residues. This CDR3 reads CASELILGSGIIHTGELFF. As DNA, the CDR3 is TGTGCCAGCGAGCTAATTTTAGGTAGCGGGATCATCCACACCGGGGAGCTGTTTTTT.

This clonotype showed up many times. CDR3 DNA sequence: TGTGCCAGCAGTTACTCCCTGGATACGATTTCTGGGGCCAACGTCCTGACTTTC. Protein: CASSYSLDTISGANVLTF. This chain joins TRBV6-2 or TRBV6-3 and TRBJ2-6, with D unclear. The germline V gene encodes CDR1 MNHEY and CDR2 SVGEGT. The CDR3 is made up of 18 amino acids. V was clipped by 0 bases and J by 1 base, with 13 bases between them.

Many counts were recorded for this clonotype. J is TRBJ1-1 and V is TRBV28; D is ambiguous. V lost 1 base and J lost 10, with 7 bases in between. Germline V CDR1 and CDR2: MDHEN, SYDVKM. The CDR3 totals 11 residues. CDR3 coding DNA: TGTGCCAGCAGTTTATTGGGTAGAGCTTTCTTT. As protein: CASSLLGRAFF.

At least ten counts were recorded for this clonotype. The chain has TRBV12-3 or TRBV12-4 and TRBJ2-4; possibly TRBD1 or TRBD2 for D (5 bases each). The CDR3 runs to 17 residues. V gave up 6 bases and J gave up 4 bases, with 22 bases separating them. The CDR3 DNA reads as TGTGCCAGCAGAGATCCCCGAGGGGTTGCCGGTAAAAACATTCAGTACTTC. This gives the protein CASRDPRGVAGKNIQYF.

This clonotype was counted only a few times. The chain recombines TRBV20-1 with TRBJ2-5, with D maybe TRBD2 (5 bases). CDR1 and CDR2 (germline): DFQATT, SNEGSKA (reference sequence). V was trimmed by 0 bases and J by 2 bases, leaving 19 bases between them. The CDR3 length is 17 residues. CDR3 DNA: TGCAGTGCTAGAGATCGATTTATAAGCGGCCATCAAGAGACCCAGTACTTC. Its protein product is CSARDRFISGHQETQYF.

This clonotype was recorded many times. The chain uses TRBV27 and TRBJ2-2; D not resolved. The CDR3 is made up of 13 amino acids. CDR1 MNHEY and CDR2 SMNVEV come from the germline V gene (reference sequence). Trimming cost V 5 bases and J 6 bases, with 10 bases left between them. The CDR3 region is CASSPNKPGELFF. In DNA, the CDR3 is TGTGCCAGCAGTCCGAACAAGCCCGGGGAGCTGTTTTTT.

This clonotype was counted ten times or more. The chain recombines TRBV7-2 with TRBJ1-1; no firm D call. Trimming shortened V by 4 bases and J by 0 bases, and 12 bases separated the two germline ends. The germline V gene encodes CDR1 SGHTA and CDR2 FQGNSA. This CDR3 contains 15 residues. In nucleotides, the CDR3 is TGTGCCAGCAGCTGGGGTGGGGAGTTGAACACTGAAGCTTTCTTT. This codes for CASSWGGELNTEAFF.

This clonotype was found many times. The chain uses TRBV10-3 and TRBJ2-7; 10 positions match TRBD1. Germline-derived CDR1 and CDR2 are ENHRY and SYGVKD. V trimming: 3 bases; J trimming: 5 bases; junction bases outside the gene matches: 10. CDR3 size: 16 residues. This chain's CDR3 is CAISEGWGQGYDEQYF. In nucleotides, the CDR3 is TGTGCCATCAGTGAAGGGTGGGGACAGGGGTACGACGAGCAGTACTTC.

The chain couples TRBV24-1 to TRBJ1-5, with D maybe TRBD1 (6 bases). Germline values: CDR1 KGHDR, CDR2 SFDVKD. The CDR3 spans 14 residues. Trimming pared 3 bases from V and 5 bases from J, leaving 10 bases between. DNA for the CDR3: TGTGCCACCAGTGATGGGGGGGCCCATCAGCCCCAGCATTTT. Its protein product is CATSDGGAHQPQHF.

The gene calls are TRBV6-5 and TRBJ2-2, with 11 bases matching TRBD1. V gave up 2 bases and J gave up 6 bases; unmatched junction bases: 8. The germline V gene has CDR1 MNHEY and CDR2 SVGAGI. The CDR3 is 17 residues long. The CDR3, as DNA: TGTGCCAGCAGTTACCTCCTCGGACAGGGGGCGGCCGGGGAGCTGTTTTTT. It specifies CASSYLLGQGAAGELFF.

Ten or more counts support this clonotype. The chain carries TRBV6-5 and TRBJ1-2; 8 bases line up with TRBD1. Per the germline V gene, CDR1 is MNHEY and CDR2 is SVGAGI. This CDR3 comprises 12 residues. Losses at the gene ends were 5 bases for V and 7 bases for J; bases not matched to a gene: 3. CDR3 coding DNA: TGTGCCAGCAGTCCCACAGGGGGTGGCTACACCTTC. This gives the protein CASSPTGGGYTF.

This clonotype was seen ten or more times. The chain is built from TRBV25-1 and TRBJ2-5, with 10 positions matching TRBD2. Germline V lookup: CDR1 MGHDK, CDR2 SYGVNS. The CDR3 totals 18 residues. J lost 4 bases, V lost 6 bases, and 17 bases had no gene match. CDR3 amino acids: CASRKTGILAGVSETQYF. For the CDR3, the DNA is TGTGCCAGCAGGAAGACAGGGATCCTAGCGGGAGTCTCAGAGACCCAGTACTTC.

The chain recombines TRBV12-3 or TRBV12-4 with TRBJ1-2; a possible D gene is TRBD1 (5 bases). Trimming removed 5 bases from V and 3 bases from J, with 10 bases in between. The CDR3 loop spans 13 amino acids. The CDR3 DNA reads as TGTGCCAGCAGTCGGACACTCTACTATGGCTACACCTTC. It codes for CASSRTLYYGYTF.

The chain is built from TRBV24-1 and TRBJ2-3; D not resolved. Trimming removed 0 bases at V and 2 bases at J, with 8 bases between. The CDR3 has 15 residues. Germline loops: CDR1 KGHDR, CDR2 SFDVKD. The CDR3 nucleotides are TGTGCCACCAGTGATTTGGATGGTTTCACAGATACGCAGTATTTT. It yields the protein CATSDLDGFTDTQYF.

This clonotype was recorded a few times. This chain joins TRBV6-1 and TRBJ2-7; 8 positions agree with TRBD1. The J segment lost 7 bases and the V segment lost 8 bases, leaving 13 bases of the junction unmatched. This CDR3 comprises 14 residues. Germline V gene lookup returns CDR1 MNHNS and CDR2 SASEGT. CDR3 coding DNA: TGTGCCAGCTATCGGACAGGGCCCACTTGGGAGCAGTACTTC. Its protein product is CASYRTGPTWEQYF.

This clonotype was detected ten times or more. A much larger clone is a single base away; this may be a read error. The conserved closing phenylalanine or tryptophan is absent in this CDR3, likely reflecting a read error. The rearrangement joins TRBV6-2 or TRBV6-3 to TRBJ2-7; 8 bases agree with TRBD1. Germline CDR1 is MNHEY and CDR2 is SVGEGT. V shed 7 bases, J shed 2 bases, and the junction held 10 bases outside the gene matches. CDR3 length: 15 residues. CDR3 region: CASIDIGTGAYEQYS. The CDR3 coding sequence is TGTGCCAGCATTGACATCGGGACAGGAGCCTACGAGCAGTACTCC.

The chain has TRBV19 and TRBJ1-5; D not resolved. V was trimmed by 6 bases and J by 7 bases, leaving 19 bases between them. Germline CDR1 and CDR2: LNHDA and SQIVND (reference sequence). CDR3 length: 15 residues. CDR3 protein: CASRSSDVGRQPQHF. In nucleotides, the CDR3 is TGTGCCAGTAGGTCCTCGGATGTTGGTAGACAGCCCCAGCATTTT.

In this sample, this clonotype turned up many times. The chain has TRBV19 and TRBJ1-1; weak D call: TRBD1 (6 bases). Trimming cost V 5 bases and J 2 bases, with 12 bases left between them. The V gene's germline CDR1 is LNHDA and CDR2 SQIVND (reference sequence). This CDR3 comprises 14 residues. The CDR3 DNA reads TGTGCCAGTAGTTGGACAGTAGATAACACTGAAGCTTTCTTT. Its translation: CASSWTVDNTEAFF.

This clonotype has ten or more counts. The genes are TRBV28 and TRBJ1-2, with D possibly being TRBD1 (5 bases). The V end lost 6 bases, the J end lost 3 bases, and 11 bases lay between the germline ends. The CDR3 contains 13 residues. CDR1 is MDHEN and CDR2 is SYDVKM in the germline V gene. DNA of the CDR3: TGTGCCAGCAGCAACGACAGCTACTATGGCTACACCTTC. Translated, it gives CASSNDSYYGYTF.

This clonotype was recorded many times. The gene calls are TRBV6-4 and TRBJ2-7; 11 nucleotides align to TRBD1. The germline V gene has CDR1 MRHNA and CDR2 SNTAGT. V gave up 6 bases and J gave up 4 bases; unmatched junction bases: 26. This CDR3 region has 21 residues. The CDR3 DNA reads TGTGCCAGCAGGGGTTACCCGGGGCCCCCCACCGGGACAGGGGGTGGGTACGAGCAGTACTTC. Translating it yields CASRGYPGPPTGTGGGYEQYF.